The clone carrying this TCR beta chain was observed a handful of times. CDR1 and CDR2 from the germline V gene are SGHDT and YYEEEE. Deletions cut 0 bases from V and 0 bases from J, with 6 bases between. The CDR3 covers 14 residues. MiXCR was run by TCRdb on the RT-PCR reads, yielding one entry per CDR3 protein. The sample has 150,000 to 200,000 distinct CDR3 sequences; about 12% are singletons. The record originates from a study of response to subunit inactivated influenza vaccine. The sample was also linked to a second study, of T cells expressing NK-cell markers. As that report states: cDNA encoding TCR beta was synthesized via 5'RACE template switching incorporating UMIs. Among eight sequenced donors, seven carried HCMV seropositivity while one was seronegative.

This TCR was sampled from a man aged 50-59 years who received an inactivated influenza vaccine. The sequencing here drew on CD8+ T cells sorted from PBMCs, taken about 12 days after vaccination. The chain joins TRBV5-6 to TRBJ2-5; D is possibly TRBD1 (6 bases). This chain's CDR3 is CASSLGDNQETQYF. In nucleotides, the CDR3 is TGTGCCAGCAGCTTGGGGGACAACCAAGAGACCCAGTACTTC.